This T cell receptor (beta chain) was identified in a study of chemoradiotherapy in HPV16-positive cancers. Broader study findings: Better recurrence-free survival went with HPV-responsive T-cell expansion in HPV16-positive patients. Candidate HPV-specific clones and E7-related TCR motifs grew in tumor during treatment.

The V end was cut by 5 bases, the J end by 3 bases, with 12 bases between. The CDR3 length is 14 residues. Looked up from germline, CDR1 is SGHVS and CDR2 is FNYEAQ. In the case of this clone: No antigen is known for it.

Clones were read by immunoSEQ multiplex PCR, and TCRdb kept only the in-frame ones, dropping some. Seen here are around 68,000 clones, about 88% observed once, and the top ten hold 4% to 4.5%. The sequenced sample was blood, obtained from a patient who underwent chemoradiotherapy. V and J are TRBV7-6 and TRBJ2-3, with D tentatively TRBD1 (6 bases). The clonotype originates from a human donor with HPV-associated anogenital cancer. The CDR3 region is CASSPPGQTDTQYF. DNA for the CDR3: TGTGCCAGCAGCCCCCCGGGACAAACAGATACGCAGTATTTT.